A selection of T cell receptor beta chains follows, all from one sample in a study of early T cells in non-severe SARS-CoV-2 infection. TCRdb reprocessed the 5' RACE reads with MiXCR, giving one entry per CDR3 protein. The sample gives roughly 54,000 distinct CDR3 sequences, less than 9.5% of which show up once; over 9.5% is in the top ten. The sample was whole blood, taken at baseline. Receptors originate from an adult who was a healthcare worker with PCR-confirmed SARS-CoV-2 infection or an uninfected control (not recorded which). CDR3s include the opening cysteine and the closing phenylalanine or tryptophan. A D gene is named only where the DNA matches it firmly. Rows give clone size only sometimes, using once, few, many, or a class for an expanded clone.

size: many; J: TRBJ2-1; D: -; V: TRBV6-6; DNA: TGTGCCAGCAGTTACTCGGTTTATGAGCAGTTCTTC; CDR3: CASSYSVYEQFF
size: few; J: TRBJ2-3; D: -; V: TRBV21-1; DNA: TGTGCCAGCAGCAAAGTTCCCCGGGACAGGGGCACAGATACGCAGTATTTT; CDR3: CASSKVPRDRGTDTQYF
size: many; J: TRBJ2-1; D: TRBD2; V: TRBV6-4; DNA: TGTGCCAGCAGTGACTCGGCTGGCGGGAGCAATGAGCAGTTCTTC; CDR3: CASSDSAGGSNEQFF
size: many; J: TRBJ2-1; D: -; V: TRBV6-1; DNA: TGTGCCAGCAGTGAAATGACCGGGAGTTACTACAATGAGCAGTTCTTC; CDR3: CASSEMTGSYYNEQFF
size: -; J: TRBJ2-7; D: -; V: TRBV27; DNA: TGTGCCAGCAGTCTCAGCCTTTCATACGAGCAGTACTTC; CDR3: CASSLSLSYEQYF
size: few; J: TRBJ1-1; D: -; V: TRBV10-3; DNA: TGTGCCATCAGTGGAACAGGGAATCGGATGAACACTGAAGCTTTCTTT; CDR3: CAISGTGNRMNTEAFF
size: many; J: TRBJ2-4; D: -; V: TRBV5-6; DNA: TGTGCCAGCAGCTTACAGGGCGTCGAAAACATTCAGTACTTC; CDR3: CASSLQGVENIQYF
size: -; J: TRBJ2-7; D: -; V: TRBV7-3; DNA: TGTGCCAGCAGCCCCGGACGAGACTCCTACGAGCAGTACTTC; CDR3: CASSPGRDSYEQYF
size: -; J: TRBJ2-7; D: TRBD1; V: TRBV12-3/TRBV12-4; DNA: TGTGCCAGCAGTCCCCGACAGGGTAACTACGAGCAGTACTTC; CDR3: CASSPRQGNYEQYF
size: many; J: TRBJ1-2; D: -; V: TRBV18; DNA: TGTGCCAGCTCACCTAGGGGGACGGGCTATGGCTACACCTTC; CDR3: CASSPRGTGYGYTF
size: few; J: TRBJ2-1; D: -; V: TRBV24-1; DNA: TGTGCCACCTCAACCCGGGCGGCACCGGGGCAGTTCTTC; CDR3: CATSTRAAPGQFF
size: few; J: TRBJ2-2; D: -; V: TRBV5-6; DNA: TGTGCCAGCAGCTTGGCCCGGGGTAGCGGAAACACCGGGGAGCTGTTTTTT; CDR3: CASSLARGSGNTGELFF
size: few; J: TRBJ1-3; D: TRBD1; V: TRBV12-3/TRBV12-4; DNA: TGTGCCAGCAGTCCCCAGACAGGGACTGGAAACACCATATATTTT; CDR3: CASSPQTGTGNTIYF
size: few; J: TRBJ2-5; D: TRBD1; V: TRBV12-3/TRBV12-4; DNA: TGTGCCAGCAGACCTACCGGAACAGGGGGCGGAGAGACCCAGTACTTC; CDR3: CASRPTGTGGGETQYF
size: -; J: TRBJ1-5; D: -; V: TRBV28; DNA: TGTGCCAGCAGTCTCAGGGGAGGGCCCCAGCATTTT; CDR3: CASSLRGGPQHF
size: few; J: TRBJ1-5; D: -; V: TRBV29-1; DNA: TGCAGCGTTGAAGATCCGGGAGGGCAGCCCCAGCATTTT; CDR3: CSVEDPGGQPQHF
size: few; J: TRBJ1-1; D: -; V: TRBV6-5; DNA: TGTGCCAGCGGCAGGATGGGGACTGAAGCTTTCTTT; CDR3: CASGRMGTEAFF
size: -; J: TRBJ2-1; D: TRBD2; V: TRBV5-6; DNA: TGTGCCAGCACCCGAGCGGGAGGACGCAATGAGCAGTTCTTC; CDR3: CASTRAGGRNEQFF
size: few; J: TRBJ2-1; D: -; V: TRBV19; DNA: TGTGCCAGTAGTCCCGGGACGGACCCTGGGCAGTTCTTC; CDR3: CASSPGTDPGQFF
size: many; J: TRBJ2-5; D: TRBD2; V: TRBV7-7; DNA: TGTGCTAGCAGCTTTGCGGGAGGAGAGACCCAGTACTTC; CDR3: CASSFAGGETQYF
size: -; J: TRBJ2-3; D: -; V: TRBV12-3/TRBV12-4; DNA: TGTGCCAGCAGTCGGGACCTCTTTGGCACAGATACGCAGTATTTT; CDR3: CASSRDLFGTDTQYF
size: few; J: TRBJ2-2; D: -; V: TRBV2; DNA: TGTGCCAGCAGGCCCGACTACACCGGGGAGCTGTTTTTT; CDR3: CASRPDYTGELFF
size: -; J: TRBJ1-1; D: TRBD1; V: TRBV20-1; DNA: TGCAGTGCTAGGTCTACGGGAGGGGGCTGGTCTGAAGCTTTCTTT; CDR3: CSARSTGGGWSEAFF
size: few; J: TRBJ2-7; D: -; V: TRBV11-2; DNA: TGTGCCAGCAGCTTAAGGATCCCGGCTACCTACGAGCAGTACTTC; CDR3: CASSLRIPATYEQYF
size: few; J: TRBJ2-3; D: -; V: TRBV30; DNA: TGTGCCTGGACGATGACCGCAGATACGCAGTATTTT; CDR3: CAWTMTADTQYF
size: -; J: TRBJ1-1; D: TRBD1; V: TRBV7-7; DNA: TGTGCTAGCAGCGCAGGGGGACAAGCGAACACTGAAGCTTTCTTT; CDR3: CASSAGGQANTEAFF